This T cell receptor beta chain was observed in a study of blood T cell repertoires in COVID-19. Study context: Sites in the United States, Italy and Spain provided acute and convalescent COVID-19 samples. In each case, the material was cDNA or gDNA derived from T cells, B-cell-depleted T cells, or PBMCs.

Authors' data handling: Reference gene primer amplification in the assay estimated nucleated cell counts. Sequencing was performed with immunoSEQ multiplex PCR; in TCRdb, only in-frame clones are kept and a portion is missing. That table is the source of V, J and clone size, and D and trimming were worked out from the DNA. The table lists about 320,000 clones, 86% of them singletons. Germline CDR1 SGDLS, CDR2 YYNGEE. V shed 2 bases and J shed 2 bases, with 11 bases lying between them. CDR3 size: 14 residues. V gene TRBV9 combines with J gene TRBJ2-7; possible D gene TRBD2, 5 bases. The receptor was derived from a woman aged 45-65 years with acute or convalescent COVID-19. The sample taken for sequencing was peripheral blood. The CDR3 DNA is TGTGCCAGCAGCGTCTCCGGGATCACCTACGAGCAGTACTTC. The encoded protein is CASSVSGITYEQYF.